This entry lists 25 T cell receptor beta chains sequenced from one sample in a study of blood T cells in healthy people across ages. The authors ran a second PCR of about 6 to 11 cycles using a sample-barcoded 5' primer and a J-beta primer mix. TCRdb processed the 5' RACE reads anew with MiXCR; each CDR3 protein has one entry. The table shows about 760,000 distinct CDR3 sequences, with roughly 56% occurring only once. The material sequenced was blood. These receptors all stem from a man aged 35 to 55 in good health.

The DNA for the CDR3 is TGTGCCAGCAAAAAGGTGATTGATGAGCAGTTCTTC. Protein sequence: CASKKVIDEQFF. The V gene is TRBV28, the J gene TRBJ2-1; D call uncertain. Per the germline V gene, CDR1 is MDHEN and CDR2 is SYDVKM. With 7 bases removed from V and 8 bases from J, the gap between germline ends came to 12 bases. This CDR3 comprises 12 residues. The full variable domain, in which reference TRBV28 and TRBJ2-1 provide the parts outside the CDR3, is DVKVTQSSRYLVKRTGEKVFLECVQDMDHENMFWYRQDPGLGLRLIYFSYDVKMKEKGDIPEGYSVSREKKERFSLILESASTNQTSMYLCASKKVIDEQFFGPGTRLTVL.

The chain employs TRBV7-8 and TRBJ2-7, with 7 bases aligning to TRBD2. Germline trimming cut 5 bases from V and 4 bases from J; bases unmatched to any gene: 8. CDR3 length equals 14 residues. Germline assignment: CDR1 SGHVS and CDR2 FQNEAQ. The CDR3 sequence: CASSPDGRRYEQYF. CDR3 in DNA: TGTGCCAGCAGCCCGGACGGGAGGAGGTACGAGCAGTACTTC.

The chain uses TRBV20-1 and TRBJ1-6, with TRBD1 matching over 8 bases. The V segment lost 1 base and the J segment 7 bases; nucleotides outside the gene matches: 12. The CDR3 covers 17 residues. CDR1 DFQATT and CDR2 SNEGSKA come from the germline V gene (reference sequence). The CDR3 region is CSARAVPGGAGNSPLHF. CDR3 bases: TGCAGTGCTAGAGCCGTGCCAGGGGGCGCGGGCAATTCACCCCTCCACTTT.

This sequence joins TRBV11-2 and TRBJ2-3; 11 bases agree with TRBD2. Germline V gives CDR1 SGHAT, CDR2 FQNNGV. CDR3 length equals 17 residues. V lost 2 bases to trimming and J lost 0 bases; unmatched junction nucleotides: 4. The CDR3 sequence is CASSLSSGGGSTDTQYF. In DNA, the CDR3 is TGTGCCAGCAGCTTAAGTAGCGGGGGGGGGAGCACAGATACGCAGTATTTT.

This clonotype was seen once. The chain is built from TRBV15 and TRBJ2-7, with 7 bases identical to TRBD1. CDR1 is LNHNV and CDR2 is YYDKDF in the germline V gene (reference sequence). V lost 1 base, J lost 6 bases, and 12 bases stayed unmatched. The CDR3 spans 16 residues. Here the CDR3 DNA reads TGTGCCACCAGCAGAGGCTTCCTGACAGGGTCAGTCGAGCAGTACTTC. This gives the protein CATSRGFLTGSVEQYF.

The chain links TRBV6-5 to TRBJ1-4, with TRBD1 matching over 9 bases. The germline CDR1 and CDR2 sequences are MNHEY and SVGAGI. The CDR3 extends over 14 amino acids. V lost 4 bases and J lost 7; bases outside the gene matches: 4. CDR3 sequence reads: CASSSDRGGEKLFF. DNA for the CDR3: TGTGCCAGCAGTTCGGACAGGGGAGGTGAAAAACTGTTTTTT.

The chain uses TRBV29-1 and TRBJ2-7; TRBD1 is a possible D gene (6 bases). Per germline, CDR1 SQVTM and CDR2 ANQGSEA. With 8 bases removed from V and 2 bases from J, the gap between germline ends came to 16 bases. The CDR3 extends over 13 amino acids. CDR3 sequence (DNA): TGCAGCATCCAGACAGGAACTACCTACGAGCAGTACTTC. This gives the protein CSIQTGTTYEQYF.

J is TRBJ1-5 and V is TRBV20-1; tentatively, D is TRBD1 (6 bases). The ends were cut back, 3 bases at V and 2 bases at J, with 14 bases in the middle. Germline-derived CDR1 and CDR2 are DFQATT and SNEGSKA (reference sequence). The CDR3 runs to 15 residues. The CDR3 sequence: CSARETGSGNQPQHF. CDR3 nucleotides: TGCAGTGCTAGGGAGACAGGATCAGGCAATCAGCCCCAGCATTTT.

The chain combines TRBV24-1 with TRBJ2-5; possible D gene TRBD1, 5 bases. Germline V gene lookup returns CDR1 KGHDR and CDR2 SFDVKD. The V end was cut by 6 bases, the J end by 5 bases, with 12 bases between. This CDR3 has 13 amino acids. CDR3 in amino acids: CATSPGLGETQYF. CDR3 in DNA: TGTGCCACCAGTCCAGGGCTCGGGGAGACCCAGTACTTC.

The chain has TRBV7-2 and TRBJ2-3; D may be TRBD1 (5 bases). Trimming shortened V by 5 bases and J by 4 bases, and 25 bases separated the two germline ends. The CDR3 contains 18 residues. Germline values: CDR1 SGHTA, CDR2 FQGNSA. Here the CDR3 reads CASSHPRPSGLTADTQYF. Here the CDR3 DNA reads TGTGCCAGCAGCCACCCGAGACCCTCAGGGTTGACCGCAGATACGCAGTATTTT.

This clonotype was observed a handful of times. This rearrangement joins TRBV28 to TRBJ2-1, with D perhaps assigned TRBD1 or TRBD2 (6 bases each). Trimming stripped 6 bases from V and 4 bases from J, with 10 bases between. Germline V gene data show CDR1 as MDHEN and CDR2 as SYDVKM. This CDR3 has 13 amino acids. The CDR3 nucleotides read TGTGCCAGCAGGAAGGGGGGTTACAATGAGCAGTTCTTC. It yields the protein CASRKGGYNEQFF. The full variable domain, its missing parts supplied by reference TRBV28 and TRBJ2-1, is DVKVTQSSRYLVKRTGEKVFLECVQDMDHENMFWYRQDPGLGLRLIYFSYDVKMKEKGDIPEGYSVSREKKERFSLILESASTNQTSMYLCASRKGGYNEQFFGPGTRLTVL.

The CDR3 is CASSPVHGSGNTIYF. In DNA form, the CDR3 reads TGTGCCAGCAGCCCGGTTCACGGATCTGGAAACACCATATATTTT. The chain joins TRBV9 to TRBJ1-3; no definite D call. CDR1 SGDLS and CDR2 YYNGEE come from the germline V gene. Trimming cost V 4 bases and J 1 base, with 12 bases left between them. This CDR3 comprises 15 residues.

This sequence joins TRBV7-8 and TRBJ2-1; 8 bases are a match to TRBD2. The CDR3 is 18 residues long. CDR1 and CDR2 (germline): SGHVS, FQNEAQ. The V gene end was trimmed by 1 base and the J gene end by 8 bases; junction bases not matched to a gene: 16. CDR3 sequence (DNA): TGTGCCAGCAGCTTAGTTTTTCGGCGGGAGGCCCTGCGTGATGAGCAGTTCTTC. Translation gives CASSLVFRREALRDEQFF.

The V and J genes are TRBV5-1 and TRBJ2-3, with no clear D. This CDR3 comprises 13 residues. V was clipped by 3 bases and J by 4 bases, with 9 bases between them. Germline CDR1 reads SGHRS; CDR2 reads YFSETQ. The CDR3 reads CASSSISSDTQYF. CDR3 sequence (DNA): TGCGCCAGCAGCTCGATCTCTTCAGATACGCAGTATTTT.

On this clonotype: A clone one base away is much larger, so this may be a read error. V gene TRBV11-3 combines with J gene TRBJ2-4; 9 bases are a match to TRBD2. The V gene's germline CDR1 is SGHNT and CDR2 YENEEA. This CDR3 has 13 residues. Trimming cost V 5 bases and J 13 bases; bases outside gene matches: 9. This chain's CDR3 is CASSRSGRYGQYF. The CDR3 DNA reads as TGTGCCAGCAGCCGTAGCGGGAGATACGGGCAGTACTTC.

This clonotype was observed a handful of times. This sequence joins TRBV5-1 and TRBJ1-1, with 8 nucleotides matching TRBD1. This CDR3 is built from 14 residues. V lost 3 bases, J lost 5 bases, and 6 bases stayed unmatched. Looked up from germline, CDR1 is SGHRS and CDR2 is YFSETQ. CDR3 bases: TGCGCCAGCAGCTACGGGACAGGAAGTACTGAAGCTTTCTTT. It is translated as CASSYGTGSTEAFF. Full variable domain (missing parts from reference TRBV5-1 and TRBJ1-1): KAGVTQTPRYLIKTRGQQVTLSCSPISGHRSVSWYQQTPGQGLQFLFEYFSETQRNKGNFPGRFSGRQFSNSRSEMNVSTLELGDSALYLCASSYGTGSTEAFFGQGTRLTVV.

The rearrangement links TRBV11-1 to TRBJ2-7; D gene uncertain. In germline, CDR1 is SGHAT, CDR2 FQDESV (reference sequence). V lost 1 base to trimming and J lost 3 bases, with 10 bases between them. CDR3 size: 14 residues. Written as DNA, the CDR3 is TGTGCCAGCAGCTTAGGCTTTGGATACTACGAGCAGTACTTC. Translated: CASSLGFGYYEQYF.

The V and J genes are TRBV20-1 and TRBJ2-4; 7 nucleotides match TRBD1. CDR3 length equals 16 residues. The germline gives CDR1 DFQATT, CDR2 SNEGSKA (reference sequence). V dropped 0 bases and J dropped 0; count of bases not matched to a gene: 5. CDR3 amino acids: CSARDSRGLAKNIQYF. CDR3 sequence (DNA): TGCAGTGCTAGAGATAGTAGGGGGCTAGCCAAAAACATTCAGTACTTC.

The chain has TRBV7-2 and TRBJ2-4, with D uncertain. The germline V gene has CDR1 SGHTA and CDR2 FQGNSA. The V end lost 1 base, the J end lost 9 bases, and 13 bases lay between the germline ends. The CDR3 contains 14 residues. CDR3 protein: CASSLEANSLIQYF. DNA of the CDR3: TGTGCCAGCAGCTTAGAGGCGAATTCGCTCATTCAGTACTTC.

The rearrangement links TRBV4-3 to TRBJ2-5; no clear D gene. V was trimmed by 1 base and J by 5 bases, leaving 8 bases between them. The CDR3 is made up of 13 amino acids. Germline V CDR1 and CDR2: LGHNA, YSLEER. This CDR3 is CASSQVPEETQYF. As DNA, the CDR3 is TGCGCCAGCAGCCAAGTCCCGGAGGAGACCCAGTACTTC.

The chain carries TRBV7-2 and TRBJ2-3; D gene ambiguous. This CDR3 is 14 amino acids long. Germline V gene data show CDR1 as SGHTA and CDR2 as FQGNSA. Trimming stripped 5 bases from V and 2 bases from J, with 11 bases between. CDR3 sequence: CASSPAAVTDTQYF. The CDR3 DNA is TGTGCCAGCAGCCCCGCTGCTGTCACAGATACGCAGTATTTT.

This chain joins TRBV6-5 and TRBJ2-6; D tentatively fits TRBD1 or TRBD2 (5 bases each). CDR1 MNHEY and CDR2 SVGAGI come from the germline V gene. This CDR3 region has 20 residues. Trimming cost V 0 bases and J 1 base, with 19 bases left between them. This chain's CDR3 is CASSYSMDSGIVSGANVLTF. The CDR3 region has the DNA TGTGCCAGCAGTTACTCGATGGACTCAGGGATTGTGTCTGGGGCCAACGTCCTGACTTTC.

The chain joins TRBV29-1 to TRBJ2-1; TRBD2 matches at 7 bases. The V gene's germline CDR1 is SQVTM and CDR2 ANQGSEA. There are 16 residues in the CDR3. After removal of 4 bases from V and 4 bases from J, the junction contained 13 bases not matched to a gene. The CDR3 spells CSVVSWGGSGYNEQFF. The CDR3 DNA follows: TGCAGCGTTGTATCCTGGGGGGGTAGCGGGTACAATGAGCAGTTCTTC.

J is TRBJ1-4 and V is TRBV20-1; 7 bases fit TRBD1. After removal of 5 bases from V and 7 bases from J, the junction contained 10 bases not matched to a gene. Per germline, CDR1 DFQATT and CDR2 SNEGSKA (reference sequence). The CDR3 runs to 14 residues. The CDR3 DNA sequence: TGCAGTGCTGATCAACGGACAGGTGGTGAAAAACTGTTTTTT. It specifies CSADQRTGGEKLFF.

In nucleotides, the CDR3 is TGTGCCAGCAGCCAAGATCGGACTAGGGGGTCCCAAGAGACCCAGTACTTC. This translates into CASSQDRTRGSQETQYF. V and J are TRBV3-1 and TRBJ2-4, with D perhaps TRBD2 (7 bases). The closer fit of TRBJ2-5 to the DNA end suggests the J call may be wrong. This CDR3 spans 17 amino acids. The germline V gene has CDR1 LGHDT and CDR2 YNNKEL (reference sequence).